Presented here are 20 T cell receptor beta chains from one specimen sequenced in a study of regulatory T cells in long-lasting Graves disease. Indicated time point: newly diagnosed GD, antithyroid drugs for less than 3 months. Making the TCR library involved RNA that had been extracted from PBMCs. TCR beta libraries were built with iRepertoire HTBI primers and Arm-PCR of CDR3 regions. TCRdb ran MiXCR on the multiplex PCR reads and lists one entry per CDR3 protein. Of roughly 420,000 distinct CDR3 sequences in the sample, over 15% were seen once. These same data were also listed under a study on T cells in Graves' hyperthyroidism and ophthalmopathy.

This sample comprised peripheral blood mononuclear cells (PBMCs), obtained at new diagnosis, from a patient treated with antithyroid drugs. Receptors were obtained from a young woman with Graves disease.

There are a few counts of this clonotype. The CDR3 nucleotides are TGTGCCAGCAGTTTTGACAGAGTAGATCCCAATCAGCCCCAGCATTTT. Translation: CASSFDRVDPNQPQHF. The chain employs TRBV28 and TRBJ1-5; possibly TRBD1 for D (5 bases). Germline CDR1 MDHEN, CDR2 SYDVKM. This CDR3 spans 16 amino acids. Trimming left V 3 bases short and J 3 bases short, with 15 bases between. The complete variable domain, with remaining parts taken from reference TRBV28 and TRBJ1-5, reads DVKVTQSSRYLVKRTGEKVFLECVQDMDHENMFWYRQDPGLGLRLIYFSYDVKMKEKGDIPEGYSVSREKKERFSLILESASTNQTSMYLCASSFDRVDPNQPQHFGDGTRLSIL.

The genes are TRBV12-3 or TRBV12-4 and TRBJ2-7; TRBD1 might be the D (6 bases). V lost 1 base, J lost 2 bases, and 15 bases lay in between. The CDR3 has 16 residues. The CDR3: CASSLGPGTTPYEQYF. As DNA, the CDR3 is TGTGCCAGCAGTTTAGGACCCGGGACAACTCCCTACGAGCAGTACTTC.

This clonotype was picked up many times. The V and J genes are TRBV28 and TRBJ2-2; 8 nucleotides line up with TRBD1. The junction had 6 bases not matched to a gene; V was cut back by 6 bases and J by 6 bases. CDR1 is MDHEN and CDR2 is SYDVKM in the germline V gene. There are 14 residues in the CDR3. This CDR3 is CASRAGGRPGELFF. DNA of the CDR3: TGTGCCAGCAGGGCAGGGGGCCGGCCCGGGGAGCTGTTTTTT.

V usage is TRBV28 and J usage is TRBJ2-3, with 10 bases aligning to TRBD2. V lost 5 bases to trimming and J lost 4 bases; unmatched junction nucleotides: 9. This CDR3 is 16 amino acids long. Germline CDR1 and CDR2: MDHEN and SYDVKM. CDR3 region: CASSHPQREGSDTQYF. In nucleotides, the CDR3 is TGTGCCAGCAGTCACCCCCAGCGGGAGGGGTCAGATACGCAGTATTTT.

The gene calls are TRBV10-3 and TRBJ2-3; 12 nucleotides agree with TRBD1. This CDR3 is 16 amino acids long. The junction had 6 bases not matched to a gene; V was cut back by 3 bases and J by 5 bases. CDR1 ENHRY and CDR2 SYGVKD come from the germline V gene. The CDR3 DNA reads TGTGCCATCAGTGACCCGGGACAGGGGGCGCGAGATACGCAGTATTTT. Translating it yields CAISDPGQGARDTQYF.

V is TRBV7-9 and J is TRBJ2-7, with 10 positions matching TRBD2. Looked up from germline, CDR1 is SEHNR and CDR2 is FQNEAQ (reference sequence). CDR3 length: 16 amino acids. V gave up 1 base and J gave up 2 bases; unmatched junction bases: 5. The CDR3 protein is CASSLVAGGFPYEQYF. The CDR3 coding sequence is TGTGCCAGCAGCTTAGTAGCGGGAGGATTCCCCTACGAGCAGTACTTC.

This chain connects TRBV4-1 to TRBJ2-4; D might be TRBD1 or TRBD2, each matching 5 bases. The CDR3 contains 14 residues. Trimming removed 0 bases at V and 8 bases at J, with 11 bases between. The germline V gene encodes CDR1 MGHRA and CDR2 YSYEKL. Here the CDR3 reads CASSQDRGAYIQYF. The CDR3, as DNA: TGCGCCAGCAGCCAAGATCGGGGCGCCTACATTCAGTACTTC.

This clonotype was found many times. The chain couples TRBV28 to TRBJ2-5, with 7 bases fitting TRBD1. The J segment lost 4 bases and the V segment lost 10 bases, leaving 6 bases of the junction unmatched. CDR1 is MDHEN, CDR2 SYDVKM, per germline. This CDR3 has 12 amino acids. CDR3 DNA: TGTGCCACCGGGGACAGCCGAGAGACCCAGTACTTC. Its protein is CATGDSRETQYF.

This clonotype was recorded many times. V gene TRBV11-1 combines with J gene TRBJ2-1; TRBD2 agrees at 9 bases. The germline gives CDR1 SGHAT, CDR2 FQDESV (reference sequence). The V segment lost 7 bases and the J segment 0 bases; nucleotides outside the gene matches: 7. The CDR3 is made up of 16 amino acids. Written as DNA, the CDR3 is TGTGCCAGCACCCATAGCGGGAGAAGCTCCTACAATGAGCAGTTCTTC. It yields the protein CASTHSGRSSYNEQFF. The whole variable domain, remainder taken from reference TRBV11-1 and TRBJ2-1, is EAEVAQSPRYKITEKSQAVAFWCDPISGHATLYWYRQILGQGPELLVQFQDESVVDDSQLPKDRFSAERLKGVDSTLKIQPAELGDSAMYLCASTHSGRSSYNEQFFGPGTRLTVL.

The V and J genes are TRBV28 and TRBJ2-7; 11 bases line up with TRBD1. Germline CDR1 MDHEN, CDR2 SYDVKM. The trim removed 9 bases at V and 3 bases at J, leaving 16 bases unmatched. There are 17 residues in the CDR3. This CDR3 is CASSLRPGTGGIYEQYF. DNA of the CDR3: TGTGCCAGTAGTCTGAGACCCGGGACAGGGGGGATCTACGAGCAGTACTTC.

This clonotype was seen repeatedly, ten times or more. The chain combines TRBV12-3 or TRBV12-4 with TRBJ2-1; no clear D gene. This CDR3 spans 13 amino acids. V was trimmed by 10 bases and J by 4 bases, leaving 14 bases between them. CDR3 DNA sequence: TGTGCCACCAAACCCAGCGTTTACAATGAGCAGTTCTTC. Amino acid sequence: CATKPSVYNEQFF.

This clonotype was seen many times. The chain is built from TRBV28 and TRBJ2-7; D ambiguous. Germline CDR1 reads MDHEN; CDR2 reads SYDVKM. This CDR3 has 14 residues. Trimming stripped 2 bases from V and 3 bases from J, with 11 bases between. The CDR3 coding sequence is TGTGCCAGCAGTTTACGTCGGCCGAACTACGAGCAGTACTTC. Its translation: CASSLRRPNYEQYF.

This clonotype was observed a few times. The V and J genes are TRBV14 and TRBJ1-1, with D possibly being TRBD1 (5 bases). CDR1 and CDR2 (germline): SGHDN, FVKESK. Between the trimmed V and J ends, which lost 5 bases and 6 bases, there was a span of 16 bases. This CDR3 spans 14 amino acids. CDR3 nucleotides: TGTGCCAGCAGCGGGACCGGGACCCATCCTGAAGCTTTCTTT. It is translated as CASSGTGTHPEAFF.

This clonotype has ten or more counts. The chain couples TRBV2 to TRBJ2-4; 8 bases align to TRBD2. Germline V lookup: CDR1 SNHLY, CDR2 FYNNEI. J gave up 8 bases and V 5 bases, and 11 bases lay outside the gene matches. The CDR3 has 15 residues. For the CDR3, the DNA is TGTGCCAGCAGTTTTCCGGGAGGGCGGCTTGACATTCAGTACTTC. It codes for CASSFPGGRLDIQYF.

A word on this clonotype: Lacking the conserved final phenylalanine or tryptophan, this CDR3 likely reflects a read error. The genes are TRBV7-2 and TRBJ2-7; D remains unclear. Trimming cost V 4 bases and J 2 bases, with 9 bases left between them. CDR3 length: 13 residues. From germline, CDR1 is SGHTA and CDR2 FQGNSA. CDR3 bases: TGTGCCAGCAGCTCCGTGGGTGCCTACGAGCAGTACCTC. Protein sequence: CASSSVGAYEQYL.

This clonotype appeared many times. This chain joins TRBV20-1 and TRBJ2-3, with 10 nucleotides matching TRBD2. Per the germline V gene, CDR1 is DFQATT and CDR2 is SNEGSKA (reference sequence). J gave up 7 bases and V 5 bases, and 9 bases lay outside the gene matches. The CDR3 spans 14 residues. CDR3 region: CSALRASGSYTQYF. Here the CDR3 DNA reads TGCAGTGCTCTAAGGGCTAGCGGGAGTTATACGCAGTATTTT.

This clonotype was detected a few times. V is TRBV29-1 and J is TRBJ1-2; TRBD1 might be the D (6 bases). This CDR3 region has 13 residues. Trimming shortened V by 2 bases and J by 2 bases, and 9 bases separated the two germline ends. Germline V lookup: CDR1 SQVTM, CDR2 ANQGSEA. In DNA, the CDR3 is TGCAGCGTTGAATGGACAGAGAACTATGGCTACACCTTC. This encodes CSVEWTENYGYTF.

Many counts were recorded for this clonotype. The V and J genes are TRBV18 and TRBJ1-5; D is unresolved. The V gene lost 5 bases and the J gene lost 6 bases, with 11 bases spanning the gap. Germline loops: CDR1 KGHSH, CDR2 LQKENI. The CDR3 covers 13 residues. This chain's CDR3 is CASSNGRSQPQHF. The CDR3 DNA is TGTGCCAGCTCAAACGGTAGGAGTCAGCCCCAGCATTTT.

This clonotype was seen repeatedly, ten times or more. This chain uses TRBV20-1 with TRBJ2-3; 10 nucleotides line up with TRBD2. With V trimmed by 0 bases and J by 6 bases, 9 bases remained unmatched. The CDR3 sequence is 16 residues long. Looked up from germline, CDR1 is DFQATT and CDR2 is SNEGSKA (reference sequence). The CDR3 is CSARDPPSGRWDTQYF. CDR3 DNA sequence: TGCAGTGCTAGAGATCCCCCTAGCGGGAGATGGGATACGCAGTATTTT.

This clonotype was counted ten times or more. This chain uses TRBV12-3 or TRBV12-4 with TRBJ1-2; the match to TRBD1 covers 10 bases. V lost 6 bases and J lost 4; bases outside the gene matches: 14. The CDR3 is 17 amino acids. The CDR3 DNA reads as TGTGCCAGCAGCTCCACAAGGACAGGGGGGTATATCTATGGCTACACCTTC. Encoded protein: CASSSTRTGGYIYGYTF.